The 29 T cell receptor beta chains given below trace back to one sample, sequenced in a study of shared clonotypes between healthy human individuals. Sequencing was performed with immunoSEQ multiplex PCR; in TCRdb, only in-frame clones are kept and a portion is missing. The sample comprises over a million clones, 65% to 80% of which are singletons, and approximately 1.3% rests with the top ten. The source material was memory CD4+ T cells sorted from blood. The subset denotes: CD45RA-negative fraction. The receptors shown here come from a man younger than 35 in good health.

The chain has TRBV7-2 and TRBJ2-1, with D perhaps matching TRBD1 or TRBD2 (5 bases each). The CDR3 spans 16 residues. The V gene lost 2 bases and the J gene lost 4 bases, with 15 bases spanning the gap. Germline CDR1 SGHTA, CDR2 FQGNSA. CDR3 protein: CASSLTWDPNYNEQFF. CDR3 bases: TGTGCCAGCAGCTTAACGTGGGACCCCAATTACAATGAGCAGTTCTTC.

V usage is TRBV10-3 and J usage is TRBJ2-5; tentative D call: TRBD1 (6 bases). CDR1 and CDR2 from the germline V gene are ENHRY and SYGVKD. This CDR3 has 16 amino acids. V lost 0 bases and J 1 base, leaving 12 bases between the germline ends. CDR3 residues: CAISESRQATQETQYF. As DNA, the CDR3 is TGTGCCATCAGTGAGTCCCGACAGGCTACCCAAGAGACCCAGTACTTC.

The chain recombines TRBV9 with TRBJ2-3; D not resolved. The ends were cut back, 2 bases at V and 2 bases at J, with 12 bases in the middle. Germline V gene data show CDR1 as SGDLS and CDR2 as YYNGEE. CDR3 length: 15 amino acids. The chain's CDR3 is CASSVSATNTDTQYF. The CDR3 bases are TGTGCCAGCAGCGTGTCGGCCACAAACACAGATACGCAGTATTTT.

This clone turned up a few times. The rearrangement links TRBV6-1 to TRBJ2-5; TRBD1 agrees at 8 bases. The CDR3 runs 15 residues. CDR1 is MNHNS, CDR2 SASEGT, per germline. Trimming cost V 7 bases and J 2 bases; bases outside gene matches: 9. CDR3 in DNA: TGTGCCAGCATTGGCAGGGGGCGAGGGCAAGAGACCCAGTACTTC. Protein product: CASIGRGRGQETQYF.

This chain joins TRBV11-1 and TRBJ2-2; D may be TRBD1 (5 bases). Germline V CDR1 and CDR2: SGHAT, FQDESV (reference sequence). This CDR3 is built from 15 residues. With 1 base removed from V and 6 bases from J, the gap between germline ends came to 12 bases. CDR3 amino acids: CASSLGQGLAGELFF. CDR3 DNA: TGTGCCAGCAGCTTAGGGCAGGGCTTGGCCGGGGAGCTGTTTTTT.

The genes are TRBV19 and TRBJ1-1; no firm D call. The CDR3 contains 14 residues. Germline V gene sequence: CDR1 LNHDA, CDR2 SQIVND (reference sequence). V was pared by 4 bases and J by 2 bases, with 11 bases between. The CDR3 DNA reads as TGTGCCAGTAGTACCGGCCAGATTAACACTGAAGCTTTCTTT. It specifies CASSTGQINTEAFF.

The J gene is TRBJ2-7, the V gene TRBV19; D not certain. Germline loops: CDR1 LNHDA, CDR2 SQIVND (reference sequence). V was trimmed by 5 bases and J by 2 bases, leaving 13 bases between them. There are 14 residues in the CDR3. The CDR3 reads CASSVPGKAYEQYF. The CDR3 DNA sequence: TGTGCCAGTAGTGTCCCCGGAAAGGCCTACGAGCAGTACTTC. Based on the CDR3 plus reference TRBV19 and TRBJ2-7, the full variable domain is DGGITQSPKYLFRKEGQNVTLSCEQNLNHDAMYWYRQDPGQGLRLIYYSQIVNDFQKGDIAEGYSVSREKKESFPLTVTSAQKNPTAFYLCASSVPGKAYEQYFGPGTRLTVT.

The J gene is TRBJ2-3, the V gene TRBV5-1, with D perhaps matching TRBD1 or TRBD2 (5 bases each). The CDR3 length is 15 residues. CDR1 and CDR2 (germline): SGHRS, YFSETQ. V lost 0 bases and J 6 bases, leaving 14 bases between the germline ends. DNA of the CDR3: TGCGCCAGCAGCTTGGCCGGGACCGGGGTTGATACGCAGTATTTT. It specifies CASSLAGTGVDTQYF.

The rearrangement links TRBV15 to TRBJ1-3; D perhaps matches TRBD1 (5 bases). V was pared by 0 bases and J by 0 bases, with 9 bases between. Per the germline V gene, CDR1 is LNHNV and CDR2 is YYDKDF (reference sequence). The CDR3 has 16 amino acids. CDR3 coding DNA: TGTGCCACCAGCAGAGATGAGGGACCCTCTGGAAACACCATATATTTT. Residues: CATSRDEGPSGNTIYF.

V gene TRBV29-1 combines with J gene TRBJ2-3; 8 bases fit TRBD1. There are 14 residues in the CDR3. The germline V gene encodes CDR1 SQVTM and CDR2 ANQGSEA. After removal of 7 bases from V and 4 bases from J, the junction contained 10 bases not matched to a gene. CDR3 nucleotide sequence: TGCAGCGCCCAACAGGGGGTAGGCGCAGATACGCAGTATTTT. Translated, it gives CSAQQGVGADTQYF.

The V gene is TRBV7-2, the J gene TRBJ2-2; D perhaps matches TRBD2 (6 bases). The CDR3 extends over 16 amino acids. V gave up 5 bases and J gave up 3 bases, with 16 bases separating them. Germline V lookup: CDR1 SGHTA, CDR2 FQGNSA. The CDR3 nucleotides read TGTGCCAGCAGCCAAGGAGGGTTTTGGGACACCGGGGAGCTGTTTTTT. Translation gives CASSQGGFWDTGELFF. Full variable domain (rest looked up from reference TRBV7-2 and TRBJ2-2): GAGVSQSPSNKVTEKGKDVELRCDPISGHTALYWYRQSLGQGLEFLIYFQGNSAPDKSGLPSDRFSAERTGGSVSTLTIQRTQQEDSAVYLCASSQGGFWDTGELFFGEGSRLTVL.

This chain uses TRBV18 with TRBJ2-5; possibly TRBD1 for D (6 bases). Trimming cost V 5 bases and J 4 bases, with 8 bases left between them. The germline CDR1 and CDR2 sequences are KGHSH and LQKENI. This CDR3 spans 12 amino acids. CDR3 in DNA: TGTGCCAGCTCAGCAGGGGCAGAGACCCAGTACTTC. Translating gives CASSAGAETQYF.

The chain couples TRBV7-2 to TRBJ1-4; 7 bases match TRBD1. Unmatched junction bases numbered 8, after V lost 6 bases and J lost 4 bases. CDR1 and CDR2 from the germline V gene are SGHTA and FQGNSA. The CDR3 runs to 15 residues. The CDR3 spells CASSLRPGGNEKLFF. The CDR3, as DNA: TGTGCCAGCAGTCTGAGGCCAGGGGGTAATGAAAAACTGTTTTTT.

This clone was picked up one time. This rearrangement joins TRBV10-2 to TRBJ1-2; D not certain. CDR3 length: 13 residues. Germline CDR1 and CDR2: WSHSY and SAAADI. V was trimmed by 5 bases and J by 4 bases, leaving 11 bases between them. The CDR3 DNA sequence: TGCGCCAGCAGTAGAGGCACAATCTATGGCTACACCTTC. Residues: CASSRGTIYGYTF.

The CDR3 DNA sequence: TGTGCCAGCAGCGTAGGAGGGTCGGACATTCAGTACTTC. It encodes CASSVGGSDIQYF. The rearrangement uses TRBV9 and TRBJ2-4; D is possibly TRBD2 (5 bases). The V gene lost 0 bases and the J gene lost 8 bases, with 9 bases spanning the gap. This CDR3 region has 13 residues. Per germline, CDR1 SGDLS and CDR2 YYNGEE.

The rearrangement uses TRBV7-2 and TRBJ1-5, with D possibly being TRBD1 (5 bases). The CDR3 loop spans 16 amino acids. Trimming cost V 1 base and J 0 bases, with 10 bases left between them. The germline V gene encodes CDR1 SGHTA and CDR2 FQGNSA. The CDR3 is CASSLGGRNSNQPQHF. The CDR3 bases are TGTGCCAGCAGCTTAGGGGGCCGGAATAGCAATCAGCCCCAGCATTTT.

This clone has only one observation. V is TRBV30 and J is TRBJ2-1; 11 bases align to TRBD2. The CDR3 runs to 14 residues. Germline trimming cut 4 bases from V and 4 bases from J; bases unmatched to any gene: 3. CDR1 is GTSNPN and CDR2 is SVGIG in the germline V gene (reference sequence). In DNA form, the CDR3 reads TGTGCCTGGACCTCTAGCGGGAGGTACAATGAGCAGTTCTTC. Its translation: CAWTSSGRYNEQFF. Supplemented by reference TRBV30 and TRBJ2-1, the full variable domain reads SQTIHQWPATLVQPVGSPLSLECTVEGTSNPNLYWYRQAAGRGLQLLFYSVGIGQISSEVPQNLSASRPQDRQFILSSKKLLLSDSGFYLCAWTSSGRYNEQFFGPGTRLTVL.

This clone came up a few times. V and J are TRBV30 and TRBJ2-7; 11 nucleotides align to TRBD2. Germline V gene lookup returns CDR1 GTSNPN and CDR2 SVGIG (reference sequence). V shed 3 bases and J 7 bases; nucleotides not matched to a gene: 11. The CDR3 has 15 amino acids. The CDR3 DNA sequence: TGTGCCTGGAGGGCATATAGCGGGAGGGCCGGGGAGCAGTACTTC. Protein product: CAWRAYSGRAGEQYF.

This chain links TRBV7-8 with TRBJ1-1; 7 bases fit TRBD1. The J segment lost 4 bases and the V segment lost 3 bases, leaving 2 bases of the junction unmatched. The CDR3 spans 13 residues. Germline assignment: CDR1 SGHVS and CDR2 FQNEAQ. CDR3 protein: CASSLTGSTEAFF. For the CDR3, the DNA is TGTGCCAGCAGCTTGACAGGGAGCACTGAAGCTTTCTTT. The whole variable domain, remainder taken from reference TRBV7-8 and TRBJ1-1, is GAGVSQSPRYKVAKRGQDVALRCDPISGHVSLFWYQQALGQGPEFLTYFQNEAQLDKSGLPSDRFFAERPEGSVSTLKIQRTQQEDSAVYLCASSLTGSTEAFFGQGTRLTVV.

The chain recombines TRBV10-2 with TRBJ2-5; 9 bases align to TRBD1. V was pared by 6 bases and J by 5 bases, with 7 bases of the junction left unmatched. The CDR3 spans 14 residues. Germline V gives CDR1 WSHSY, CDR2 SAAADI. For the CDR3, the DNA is TGCGCCAGCAGGAGGACAGGGGAAGGGGAGACCCAGTACTTC. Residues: CASRRTGEGETQYF.

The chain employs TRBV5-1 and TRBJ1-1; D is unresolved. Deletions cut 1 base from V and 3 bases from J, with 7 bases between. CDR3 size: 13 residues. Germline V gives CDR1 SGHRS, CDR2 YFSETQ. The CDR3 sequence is CASSLKRDTEAFF. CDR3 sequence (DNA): TGCGCCAGCAGCTTGAAAAGGGACACTGAAGCTTTCTTT.

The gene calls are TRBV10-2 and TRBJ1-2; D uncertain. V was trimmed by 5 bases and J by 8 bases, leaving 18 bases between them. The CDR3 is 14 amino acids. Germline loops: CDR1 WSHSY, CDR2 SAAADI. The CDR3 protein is CASSSSPPERGYTF. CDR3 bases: TGCGCCAGCAGTAGTAGCCCTCCGGAACGGGGCTACACCTTC.

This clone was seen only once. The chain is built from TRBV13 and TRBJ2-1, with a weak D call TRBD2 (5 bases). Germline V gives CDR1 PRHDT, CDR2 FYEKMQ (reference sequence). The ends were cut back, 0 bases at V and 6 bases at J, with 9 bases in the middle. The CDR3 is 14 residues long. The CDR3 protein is CASSLGHTSNEQFF. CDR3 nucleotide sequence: TGTGCCAGCAGCTTAGGCCATACTAGCAATGAGCAGTTCTTC.

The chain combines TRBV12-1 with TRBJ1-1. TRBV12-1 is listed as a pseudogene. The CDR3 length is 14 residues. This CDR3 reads CASSFHGTIKEAFF. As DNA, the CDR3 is TGTGCCAGCAGCTTTCACGGGACTATCAAGGAAGCTTTCTTT.

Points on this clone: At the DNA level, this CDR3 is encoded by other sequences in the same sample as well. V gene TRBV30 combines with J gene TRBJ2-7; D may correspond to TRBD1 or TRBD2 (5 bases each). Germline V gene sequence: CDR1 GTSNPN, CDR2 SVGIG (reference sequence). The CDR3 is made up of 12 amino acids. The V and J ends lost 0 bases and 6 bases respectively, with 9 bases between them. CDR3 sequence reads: CAWSVRGGEQYF. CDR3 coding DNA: TGTGCCTGGAGTGTACGGGGCGGCGAGCAGTACTTC. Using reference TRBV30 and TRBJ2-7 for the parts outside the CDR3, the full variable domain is SQTIHQWPATLVQPVGSPLSLECTVEGTSNPNLYWYRQAAGRGLQLLFYSVGIGQISSEVPQNLSASRPQDRQFILSSKKLLLSDSGFYLCAWSVRGGEQYFGPGTRLTVT.

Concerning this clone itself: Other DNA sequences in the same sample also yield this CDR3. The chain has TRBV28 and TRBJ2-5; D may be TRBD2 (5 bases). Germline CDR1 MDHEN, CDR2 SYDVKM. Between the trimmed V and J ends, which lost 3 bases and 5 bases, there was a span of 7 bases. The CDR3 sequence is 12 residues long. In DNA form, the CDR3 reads TGTGCCAGCAGTTTCAGAGGGGAGACCCAGTACTTC. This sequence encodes CASSFRGETQYF.

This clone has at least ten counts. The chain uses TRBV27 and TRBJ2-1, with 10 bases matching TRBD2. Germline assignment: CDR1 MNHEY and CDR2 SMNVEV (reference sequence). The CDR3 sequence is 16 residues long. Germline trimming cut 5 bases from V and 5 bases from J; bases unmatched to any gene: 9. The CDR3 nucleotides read TGTGCCAGCAGTATCGCAAGGACTAGCGGTAACAATGAGCAGTTCTTC. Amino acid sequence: CASSIARTSGNNEQFF.

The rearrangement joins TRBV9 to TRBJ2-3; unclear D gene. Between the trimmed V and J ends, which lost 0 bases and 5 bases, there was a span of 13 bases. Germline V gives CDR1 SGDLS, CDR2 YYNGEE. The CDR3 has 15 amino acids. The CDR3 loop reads CASSVDIRQVDTQYF. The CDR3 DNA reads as TGTGCCAGCAGCGTAGATATCCGCCAGGTAGATACGCAGTATTTT.

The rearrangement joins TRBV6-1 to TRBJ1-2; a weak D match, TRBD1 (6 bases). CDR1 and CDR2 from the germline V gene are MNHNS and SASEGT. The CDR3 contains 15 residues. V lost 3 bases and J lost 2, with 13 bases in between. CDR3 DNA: TGTGCCAGCAGTGATGTACAGGGTTACAACTATGGCTACACCTTC. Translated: CASSDVQGYNYGYTF.